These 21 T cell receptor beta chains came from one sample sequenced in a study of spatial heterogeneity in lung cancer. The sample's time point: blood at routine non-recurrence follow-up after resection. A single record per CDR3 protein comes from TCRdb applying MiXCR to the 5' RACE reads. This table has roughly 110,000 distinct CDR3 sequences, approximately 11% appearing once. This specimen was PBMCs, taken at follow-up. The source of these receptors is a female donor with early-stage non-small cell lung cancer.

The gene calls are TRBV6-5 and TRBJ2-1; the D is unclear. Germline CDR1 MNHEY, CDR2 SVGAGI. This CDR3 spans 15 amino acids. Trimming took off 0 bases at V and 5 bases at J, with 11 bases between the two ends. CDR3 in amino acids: CASSYSYPRNNEQFF. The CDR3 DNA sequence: TGTGCCAGCAGTTACTCATACCCTAGGAACAATGAGCAGTTCTTC.

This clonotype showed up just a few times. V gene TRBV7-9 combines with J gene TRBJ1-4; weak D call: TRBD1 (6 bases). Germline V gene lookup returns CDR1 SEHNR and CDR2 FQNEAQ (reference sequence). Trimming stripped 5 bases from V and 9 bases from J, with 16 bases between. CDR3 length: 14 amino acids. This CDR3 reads CASSVTGPSKKLFF. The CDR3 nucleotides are TGTGCCAGCAGCGTAACAGGGCCGAGTAAAAAACTGTTTTTT.

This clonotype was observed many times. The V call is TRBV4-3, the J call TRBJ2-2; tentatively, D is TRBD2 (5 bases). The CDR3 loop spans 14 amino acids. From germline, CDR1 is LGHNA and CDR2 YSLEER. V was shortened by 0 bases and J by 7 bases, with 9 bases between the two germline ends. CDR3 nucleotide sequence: TGCGCCAGCAGCCAAGAACCCGGGATCGGGGAGCTGTTTTTT. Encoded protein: CASSQEPGIGELFF.

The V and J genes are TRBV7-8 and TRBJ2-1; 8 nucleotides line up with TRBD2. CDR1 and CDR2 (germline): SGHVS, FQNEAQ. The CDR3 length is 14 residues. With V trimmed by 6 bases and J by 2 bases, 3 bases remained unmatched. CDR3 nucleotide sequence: TGTGCCAGCAGTATAGCGGGGCCCTACAATGAGCAGTTCTTC. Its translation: CASSIAGPYNEQFF.

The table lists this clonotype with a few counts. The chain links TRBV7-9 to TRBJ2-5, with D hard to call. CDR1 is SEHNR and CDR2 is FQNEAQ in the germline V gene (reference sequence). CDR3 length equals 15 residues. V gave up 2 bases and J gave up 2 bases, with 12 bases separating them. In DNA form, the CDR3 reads TGTGCCAGCAGCTTAAGGGCGACAACTCAAGAGACCCAGTACTTC. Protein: CASSLRATTQETQYF. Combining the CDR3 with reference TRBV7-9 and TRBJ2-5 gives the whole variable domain DTGVSQNPRHKITKRGQNVTFRCDPISEHNRLYWYRQTLGQGPEFLTYFQNEAQLEKSRLLSDRFSAERPKGSFSTLEIQRTEQGDSAMYLCASSLRATTQETQYFGPGTRLLVL.

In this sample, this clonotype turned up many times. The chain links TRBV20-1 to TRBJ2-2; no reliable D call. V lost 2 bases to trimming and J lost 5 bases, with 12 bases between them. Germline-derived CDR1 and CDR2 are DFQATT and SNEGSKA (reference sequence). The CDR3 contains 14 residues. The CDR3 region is CSARTLGPTGELFF. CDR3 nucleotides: TGCAGTGCTAGAACCCTCGGACCGACCGGGGAGCTGTTTTTT.

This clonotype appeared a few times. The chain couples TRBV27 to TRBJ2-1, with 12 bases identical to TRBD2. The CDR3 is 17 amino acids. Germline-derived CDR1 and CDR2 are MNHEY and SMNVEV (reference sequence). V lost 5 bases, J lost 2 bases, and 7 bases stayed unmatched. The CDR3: CASSPWTSGVAYNEQFF. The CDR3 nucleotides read TGTGCCAGCAGTCCCTGGACTAGCGGGGTCGCCTACAATGAGCAGTTCTTC.

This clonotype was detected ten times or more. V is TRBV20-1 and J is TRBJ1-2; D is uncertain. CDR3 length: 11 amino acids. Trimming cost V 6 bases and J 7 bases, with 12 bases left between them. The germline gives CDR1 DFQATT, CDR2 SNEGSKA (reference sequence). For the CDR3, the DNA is TGCAGTGCCCCTGCCTCGGGTGGCTACACCTTC. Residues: CSAPASGGYTF.

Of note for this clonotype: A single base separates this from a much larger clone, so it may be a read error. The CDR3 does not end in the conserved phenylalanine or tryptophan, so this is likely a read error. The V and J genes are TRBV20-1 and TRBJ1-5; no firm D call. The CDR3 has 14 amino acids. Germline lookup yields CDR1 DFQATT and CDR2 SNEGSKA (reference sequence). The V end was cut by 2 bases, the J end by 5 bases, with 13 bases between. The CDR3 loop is CSARPGEGDQPQHS. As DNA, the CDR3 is TGCAGTGCTAGACCTGGGGAGGGAGATCAGCCCCAGCATTCT.

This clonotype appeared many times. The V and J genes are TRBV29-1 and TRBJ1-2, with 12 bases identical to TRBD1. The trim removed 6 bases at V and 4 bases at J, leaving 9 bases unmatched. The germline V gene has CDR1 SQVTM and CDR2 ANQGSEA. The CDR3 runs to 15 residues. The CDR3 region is CSVSSGTGGSYGYTF. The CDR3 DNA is TGCAGCGTGTCCTCCGGGACAGGGGGCTCCTATGGCTACACCTTC.

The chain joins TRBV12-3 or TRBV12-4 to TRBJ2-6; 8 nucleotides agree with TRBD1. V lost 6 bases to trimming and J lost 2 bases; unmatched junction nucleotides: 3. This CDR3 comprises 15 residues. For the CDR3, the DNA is TGTGCCAGCAGCCCGGACAGGGCTGGGGCCAACGTCCTGACTTTC. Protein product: CASSPDRAGANVLTF.

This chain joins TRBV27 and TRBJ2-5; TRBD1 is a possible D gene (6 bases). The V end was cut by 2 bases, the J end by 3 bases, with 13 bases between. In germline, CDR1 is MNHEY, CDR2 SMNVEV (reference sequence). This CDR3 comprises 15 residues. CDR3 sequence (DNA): TGTGCCAGCAGTTTAAACGCAAACAGGGAAGAGACCCAGTACTTC. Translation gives CASSLNANREETQYF.

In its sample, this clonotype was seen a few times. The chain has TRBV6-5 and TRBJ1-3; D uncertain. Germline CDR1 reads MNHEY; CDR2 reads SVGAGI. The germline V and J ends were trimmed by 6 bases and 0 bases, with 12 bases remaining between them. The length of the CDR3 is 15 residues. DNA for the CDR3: TGTGCCAGCAGCAGACCGGGAACCTCTGGAAACACCATATATTTT. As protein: CASSRPGTSGNTIYF.

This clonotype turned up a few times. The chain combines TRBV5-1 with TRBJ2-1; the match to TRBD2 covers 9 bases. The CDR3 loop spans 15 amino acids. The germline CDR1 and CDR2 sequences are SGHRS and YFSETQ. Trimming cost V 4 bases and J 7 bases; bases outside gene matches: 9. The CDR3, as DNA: TGCGCCAGCAGCGGGGGACTAGCTAATCAAAATGAGCAGTTCTTC. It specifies CASSGGLANQNEQFF. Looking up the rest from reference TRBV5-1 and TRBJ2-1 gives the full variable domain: KAGVTQTPRYLIKTRGQQVTLSCSPISGHRSVSWYQQTPGQGLQFLFEYFSETQRNKGNFPGRFSGRQFSNSRSEMNVSTLELGDSALYLCASSGGLANQNEQFFGPGTRLTVL.

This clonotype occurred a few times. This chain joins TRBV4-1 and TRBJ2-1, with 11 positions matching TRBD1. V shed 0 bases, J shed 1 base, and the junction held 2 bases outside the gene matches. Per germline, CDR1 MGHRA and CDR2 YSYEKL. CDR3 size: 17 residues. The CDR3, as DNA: TGCGCCAGCAGCCAAGATGGGGACAGGGGGTCCTACAATGAGCAGTTCTTC. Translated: CASSQDGDRGSYNEQFF.

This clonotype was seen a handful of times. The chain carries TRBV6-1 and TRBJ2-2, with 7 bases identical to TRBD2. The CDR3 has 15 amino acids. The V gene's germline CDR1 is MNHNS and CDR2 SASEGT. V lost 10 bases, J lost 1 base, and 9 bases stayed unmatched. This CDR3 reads CATTRTRGNTGELFF. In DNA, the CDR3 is TGTGCCACAACCCGGACTAGGGGGAACACCGGGGAGCTGTTTTTT.

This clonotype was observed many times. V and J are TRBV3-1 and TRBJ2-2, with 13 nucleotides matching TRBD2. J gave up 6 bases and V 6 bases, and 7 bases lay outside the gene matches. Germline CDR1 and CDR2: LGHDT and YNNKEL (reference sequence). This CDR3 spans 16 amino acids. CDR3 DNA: TGTGCCAGCAGACGGACTAGCGGGAGTTCGGCCGGGGAGCTGTTTTTT. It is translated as CASRRTSGSSAGELFF.

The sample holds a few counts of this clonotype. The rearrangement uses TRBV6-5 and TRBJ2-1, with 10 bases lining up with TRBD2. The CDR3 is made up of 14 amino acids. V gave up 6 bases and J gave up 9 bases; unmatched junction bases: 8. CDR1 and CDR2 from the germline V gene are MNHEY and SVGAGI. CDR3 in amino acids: CASRKAGGRGEQFF. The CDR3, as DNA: TGTGCCAGCAGGAAAGCGGGAGGGCGGGGTGAGCAGTTCTTC.

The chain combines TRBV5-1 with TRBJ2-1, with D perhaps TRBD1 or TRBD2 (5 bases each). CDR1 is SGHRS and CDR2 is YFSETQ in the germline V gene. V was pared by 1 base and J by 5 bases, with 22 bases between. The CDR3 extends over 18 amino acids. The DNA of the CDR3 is TGCGCCAGCAGCTTGCTTATCGGGGCGGCATGGTTGGACAATGAGCAGTTCTTC. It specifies CASSLLIGAAWLDNEQFF.

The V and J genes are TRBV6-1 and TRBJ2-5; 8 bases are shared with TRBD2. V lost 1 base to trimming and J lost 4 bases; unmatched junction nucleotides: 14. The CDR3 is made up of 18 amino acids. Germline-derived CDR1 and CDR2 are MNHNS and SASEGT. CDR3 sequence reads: CASSEVGVGTSGRETQYF. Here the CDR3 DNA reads TGTGCCAGCAGTGAAGTAGGGGTGGGCACTAGCGGACGAGAGACCCAGTACTTC.

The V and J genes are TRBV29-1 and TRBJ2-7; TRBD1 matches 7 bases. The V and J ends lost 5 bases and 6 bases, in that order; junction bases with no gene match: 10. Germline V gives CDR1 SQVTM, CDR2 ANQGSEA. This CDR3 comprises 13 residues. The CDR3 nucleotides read TGCAGCGTTTCGCAGGGGGTTAGCACCGAGCAGTACTTC. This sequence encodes CSVSQGVSTEQYF.